The rows below give T cell receptor beta chains drawn from one sample of a study of cytomegalovirus exposure and HLA in healthy donors. Libraries were prepared by immunoSEQ multiplex PCR; TCRdb keeps only in-frame clonotypes and omits some of them. This table holds about 130,000 clones, around 75% found once. The sample consisted of PBMCs. The receptor set was obtained from a man aged 40-49 years in good health and CMV-seronegative. Both conserved end residues are part of each CDR3. Each record gives: J gene, D gene, clone size, V gene, CDR3 protein, CDR3 DNA. D genes are given only for firm matches. A clone size is listed for some rows: how often the clone was seen (once, few, many), or a class if it is expanded.

>TRBJ2-6|NA|NA|TRBV30
CAWSPLGAGANVLTF
TGTGCCTGGAGCCCCCTTGGAGCTGGGGCCAACGTCCTGACTTTC
>TRBJ2-2|TRBD2|NA|TRBV6-1
CASSEVLAGVGTGELFF
TGTGCCAGCAGTGAAGTGCTAGCGGGAGTAGGTACCGGGGAGCTGTTTTTT
>TRBJ2-5|NA|NA|TRBV6-1
CASSDRGGVPETQYF
TGTGCCAGCAGTGATAGGGGGGGAGTCCCGGAGACCCAGTACTTC
>TRBJ2-7|TRBD2|NA|TRBV6-1
CASKFGGAFYEQYF
TGTGCCAGCAAATTCGGGGGGGCTTTCTACGAGCAGTACTTC
>TRBJ1-2|TRBD1|NA|TRBV6-5
CASTRSGTGFYGYTF
TGTGCCAGCACCCGAAGCGGGACAGGGTTCTATGGCTACACCTTC
>TRBJ2-1|TRBD2|once|TRBV11-2
CASSGLAGGRRNEQFF
TGTGCCAGCAGCGGTCTAGCGGGGGGGCGCAGGAATGAGCAGTTCTTC
>TRBJ1-1|TRBD1|few|TRBV28
CASSPSGQFSEAFF
TGTGCCAGCAGTCCGTCGGGACAGTTTTCTGAAGCTTTCTTT
>TRBJ2-5|NA|NA|TRBV5-4
CASLIGGDQETQYF
TGTGCCTCCCTTATTGGCGGGGACCAAGAGACCCAGTACTTC
>TRBJ1-3|TRBD1|NA|TRBV7-2
CASSRQGGSGNTIYF
TGTGCCAGCAGCCGACAGGGCGGCTCTGGAAACACCATATATTTT
>TRBJ2-7|NA|NA|TRBV27
CASGISGYEQYF
TGTGCCAGCGGAATCTCAGGCTACGAGCAGTACTTC
>TRBJ1-2|NA|few|TRBV30
CAWSPLMAYGYTF
TGTGCCTGGAGTCCCCTCATGGCCTATGGCTACACCTTC
>TRBJ2-3|NA|NA|TRBV7-3
CASSSSDRKYTQYF
TGTGCCAGCAGCTCCAGCGACAGAAAATATACGCAGTATTTT
>TRBJ2-2|NA|NA|TRBV4-1
CASSQEAGNGELFF
TGCGCCAGCAGCCAAGAAGCCGGTAACGGGGAGCTGTTTTTT
>TRBJ1-4|NA|NA|TRBV2
CAKQGVEKLFF
TGTGCCAAGCAGGGTGTTGAAAAACTGTTTTTT
>TRBJ2-5|NA|NA|TRBV9
CASSAAGWEETQYF
TGTGCCAGCAGCGCCGCGGGGTGGGAAGAGACCCAGTACTTC
>TRBJ2-7|TRBD2|NA|TRBV25-1
CASSEVGGGYEQYF
TGTGCCAGCAGTGAAGTCGGGGGGGGCTACGAGCAGTACTTC
>TRBJ1-1|TRBD1|NA|TRBV12-5
CASGLLQGEAAFF
TGTGCTAGTGGTTTGCTCCAGGGGGAGGCAGCTTTCTTT
>TRBJ1-2|NA|NA|TRBV29-1
CSLGRVQDGYTF
TGCAGCCTTGGGAGGGTTCAGGATGGCTACACCTTC
>TRBJ2-5|NA|NA|TRBV5-1
CASSPAGPQETQYF
TGCGCCAGCAGTCCGGCAGGTCCCCAAGAGACCCAGTACTTC
>TRBJ1-1|NA|NA|TRBV6-5
CASSRDRTNTEAFF
TGTGCCAGCAGCCGCGACAGGACTAACACTGAAGCTTTCTTT
>TRBJ2-2|NA|NA|TRBV5-5
CASSLVGVSGELFF
TGTGCCAGCAGCTTGGTAGGGGTATCCGGGGAGCTGTTTTTT
>TRBJ2-3|TRBD2|NA|TRBV5-1
CASSWSGLAGNTDTQYF
TGCGCCAGCAGCTGGTCGGGACTAGCGGGCAACACAGATACGCAGTATTTT
>TRBJ1-5|TRBD1|NA|TRBV10-3
CAISLGQGSNQPQHF
TGTGCCATCAGTCTGGGACAGGGAAGCAATCAGCCCCAGCATTTT
>TRBJ2-5|NA|few|TRBV2
CASSGPAAGRETQYF
TGTGCCAGCAGCGGGCCCGCGGCGGGGCGAGAGACCCAGTACTTC
>TRBJ1-2|NA|few|TRBV6-5
CASSYSPAGDYGYTF
TGTGCCAGCAGTTACTCTCCGGCAGGGGACTATGGCTACACCTTC
>TRBJ1-5|TRBD1|NA|TRBV28
CASSGTGGTNQPQHF
TGTGCCAGCAGTGGGACAGGGGGCACCAATCAGCCCCAGCATTTT
>TRBJ2-7|TRBD1|NA|TRBV27
CASSSGTGPYYEQYF
TGTGCCAGCAGTTCCGGGACAGGGCCTTACTACGAGCAGTACTTC
>TRBJ1-2|NA|NA|TRBV6-6
CASRNFRGPDYGYTF
TGTGCCAGCAGAAACTTCCGTGGGCCCGACTATGGCTACACCTTT
>TRBJ2-2|NA|NA|TRBV15
CATSRASTGNTGELFF
TGTGCCACCAGCAGAGCCAGCACGGGGAACACCGGGGAGCTGTTTTTT
>TRBJ1-2|TRBD1|NA|TRBV7-2
CASSPGTGGIGGYTF
TGTGCCAGCAGTCCCGGGACAGGGGGGATCGGGGGCTACACCTTC
>TRBJ1-5|NA|NA|TRBV27
CASSRYSNQPQHF
TGTGCCAGCAGCAGATATAGCAATCAGCCCCAGCATTTT
>TRBJ2-3|TRBD2|NA|TRBV7-2
CASRRGRAGTDTQYF
TGTGCCAGCAGGCGGGGGAGGGCCGGCACAGATACGCAGTATTTT
>TRBJ2-1|TRBD2|NA|TRBV5-4
CASSLGGSGSDEQFF
TGTGCCAGCAGCTTGGGAGGTAGCGGGAGCGATGAGCAGTTCTTC
>TRBJ2-7|NA|NA|TRBV29-1
CSAYDLAGGTYEQYF
TGCAGCGCCTATGACTTAGCTGGAGGAACCTACGAGCAGTACTTC
>TRBJ1-4|NA|NA|TRBV19
CASSIWALGLATNEKLFF
TGTGCCAGTAGTATCTGGGCGTTGGGACTAGCAACTAATGAAAAACTGTTTTTT
>TRBJ2-5|TRBD2|NA|TRBV6-6
CAARLAGKETQYF
TGTGCCGCCCGACTAGCGGGAAAAGAGACCCAGTACTTC
>TRBJ1-5|NA|NA|TRBV28
CASTLVAGSNQPQHF
TGTGCCAGCACTTTGGTGGCAGGGAGCAATCAGCCCCAGCATTTT
>TRBJ2-1|TRBD2|NA|TRBV9
CASSYGGVAGQFF
TGTGCCAGCAGCTATGGGGGGGTTGCTGGGCAGTTCTTC
>TRBJ2-5|NA|NA|TRBV13
CASSLTPNRTPAQETQYF
TGTGCCAGCAGCTTAACCCCAAACCGTACACCTGCCCAAGAGACCCAGTACTTC
>TRBJ1-2|TRBD1|NA|TRBV5-6
CASSLGQGRHGYTF
TGTGCCAGCAGCTTGGGACAGGGACGGCATGGCTACACCTTC
>TRBJ1-1|TRBD1|NA|TRBV7-9
CASSPGQGVNTEAFF
TGTGCCAGCAGCCCGGGACAGGGAGTGAACACTGAAGCTTTCTTT
>TRBJ2-7|NA|once|TRBV6-5
CASRVDPSAEQYF
TGTGCCAGCAGAGTCGATCCTAGCGCGGAGCAGTACTTC
>TRBJ1-5|NA|once|TRBV4-1
CASSQDPPGNNQPQHF
TGCGCCAGCAGCCAAGATCCCCCAGGGAACAATCAGCCCCAGCATTTT
>TRBJ2-3|NA|NA|TRBV5-6
CASSLQSTDTQYF
TGTGCCAGCAGCCTACAGAGCACAGATACGCAGTATTTT
>TRBJ2-3|TRBD2|NA|TRBV19
CASSRGSSGGTDTQYF
TGTGCCAGTAGTAGAGGATCTAGCGGGGGCACAGATACGCAGTATTTT
>TRBJ2-3|NA|NA|TRBV7-2
CASSQRPQEDTQYF
TGTGCCAGCAGTCAAAGACCGCAGGAAGATACGCAGTATTTT
>TRBJ2-7|NA|NA|TRBV27
CASSLRLDGPYEQYF
TGTGCCAGCAGTTTAAGACTAGACGGGCCCTACGAGCAGTACTTC
>TRBJ1-3|NA|NA|TRBV9
CASSVDRNVGNTIYF
TGTGCCAGCAGCGTAGACAGGAACGTTGGAAACACCATATATTTT
>TRBJ2-7|NA|few|TRBV30
CAWGQSSYEQYF
TGTGCCTGGGGACAGAGCTCCTACGAGCAGTACTTC
>TRBJ2-7|TRBD2|NA|TRBV4-2
CASSQGGTSGSYEQYF
TGTGCCAGCAGCCAAGGGGGGACTAGCGGATCCTACGAGCAGTACTTC